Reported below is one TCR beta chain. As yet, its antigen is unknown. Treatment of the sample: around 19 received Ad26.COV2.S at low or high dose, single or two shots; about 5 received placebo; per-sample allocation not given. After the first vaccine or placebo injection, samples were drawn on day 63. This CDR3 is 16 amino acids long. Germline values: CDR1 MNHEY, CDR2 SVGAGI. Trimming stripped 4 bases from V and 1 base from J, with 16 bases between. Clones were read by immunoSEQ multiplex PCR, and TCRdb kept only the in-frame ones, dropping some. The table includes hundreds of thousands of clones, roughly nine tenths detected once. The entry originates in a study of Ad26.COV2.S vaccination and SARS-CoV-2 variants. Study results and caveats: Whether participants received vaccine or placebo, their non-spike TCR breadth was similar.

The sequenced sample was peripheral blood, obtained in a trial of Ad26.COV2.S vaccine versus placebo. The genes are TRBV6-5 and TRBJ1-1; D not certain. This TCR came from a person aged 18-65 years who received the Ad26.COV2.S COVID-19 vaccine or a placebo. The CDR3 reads CASSSHFPAGNTEAFF. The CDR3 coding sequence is TGTGCCAGCAGTTCACACTTCCCGGCGGGGAACACTGAAGCTTTCTTT.